The source of this T cell receptor (beta chain) is a study of immune evolution from preneoplasia to lung adenocarcinoma. Study conclusions and caveats: Clonality was highest in normal lung, lower in later-stage lesions apparently.

Sequenced by immunoSEQ multiplex PCR; TCRdb stores in-frame clones only, minus some. Of a few thousand clones listed, around 83% are singletons. V shed 4 bases and J 5 bases; nucleotides not matched to a gene: 10. This CDR3 spans 16 amino acids. CDR1 is ENHRY, CDR2 SYGVKD, per germline. On this clone itself: Antigen unknown.

Between the mid-2010s and the late 2010s, patients underwent resection in Japan or China. H&E slides confirmed each diagnosis, reviewed by two pathologists independently. After pathologic assessment, macro-dissection selected premalignant or tumor cells for extraction. The chain employs TRBV10-3 and TRBJ2-3, with TRBD1 identical over 9 bases. The clonotype comes from a person aged 60-80 years with lung adenocarcinoma. Sequences were obtained from FFPE lung adenocarcinoma in situ tissue. CDR3 amino acids: CAISAGTGGSGDTQYF. Written as DNA, the CDR3 is TGTGCCATCAGTGCTGGTACAGGGGGCTCGGGAGATACGCAGTATTTT.